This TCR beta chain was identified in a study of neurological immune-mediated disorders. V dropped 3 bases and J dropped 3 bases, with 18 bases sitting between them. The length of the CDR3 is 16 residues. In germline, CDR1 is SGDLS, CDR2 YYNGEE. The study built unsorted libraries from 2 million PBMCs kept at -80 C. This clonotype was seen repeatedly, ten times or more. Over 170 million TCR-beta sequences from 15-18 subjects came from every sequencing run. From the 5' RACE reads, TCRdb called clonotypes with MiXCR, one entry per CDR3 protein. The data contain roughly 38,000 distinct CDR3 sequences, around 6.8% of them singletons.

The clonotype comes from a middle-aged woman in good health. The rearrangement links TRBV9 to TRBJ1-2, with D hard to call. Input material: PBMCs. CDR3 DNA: TGTGCCAGCAGCGCCCAACTAGATGAGCGGGACTATGGCTACACCTTC. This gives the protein CASSAQLDERDYGYTF.